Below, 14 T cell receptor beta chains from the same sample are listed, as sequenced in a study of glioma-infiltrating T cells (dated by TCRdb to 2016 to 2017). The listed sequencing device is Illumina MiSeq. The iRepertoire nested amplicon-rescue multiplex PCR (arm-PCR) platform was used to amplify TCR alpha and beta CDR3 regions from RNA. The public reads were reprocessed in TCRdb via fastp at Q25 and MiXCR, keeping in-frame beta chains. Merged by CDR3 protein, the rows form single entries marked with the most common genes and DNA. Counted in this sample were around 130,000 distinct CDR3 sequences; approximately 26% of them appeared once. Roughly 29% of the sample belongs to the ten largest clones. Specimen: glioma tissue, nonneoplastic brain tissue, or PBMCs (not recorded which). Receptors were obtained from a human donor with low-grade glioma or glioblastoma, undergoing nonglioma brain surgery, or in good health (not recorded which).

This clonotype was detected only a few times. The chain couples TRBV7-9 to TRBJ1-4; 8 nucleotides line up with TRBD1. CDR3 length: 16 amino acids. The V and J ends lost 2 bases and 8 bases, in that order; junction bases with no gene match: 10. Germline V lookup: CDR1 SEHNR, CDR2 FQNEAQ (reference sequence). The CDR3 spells CASSLIPDRGGEKLFF. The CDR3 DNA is TGTGCCAGCAGCTTAATACCCGACAGGGGAGGCGAAAAACTGTTTTTT.

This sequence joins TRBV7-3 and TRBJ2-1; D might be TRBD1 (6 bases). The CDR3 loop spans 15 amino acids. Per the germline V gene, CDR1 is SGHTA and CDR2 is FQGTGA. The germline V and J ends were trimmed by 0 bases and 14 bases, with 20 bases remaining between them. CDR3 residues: CASSLTSLNRDTEFF. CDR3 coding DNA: TGTGCCAGCAGCTTAACGTCCCTCAACAGGGATACGGAGTTCTTC.

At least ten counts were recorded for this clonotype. The CDR3 is CATLLGTTTQYNEQFF. The DNA of the CDR3 is TGTGCCACCCTGCTGGGGACCACGACGCAGTACAATGAGCAGTTCTTC. V usage is TRBV25-1 and J usage is TRBJ2-1; D possibly matches TRBD1 or TRBD2 (5 bases each). The CDR3 runs to 16 residues. CDR1 is MGHDK, CDR2 SYGVNS, per germline. The V end lost 10 bases, the J end lost 4 bases, and 23 bases lay between the germline ends.

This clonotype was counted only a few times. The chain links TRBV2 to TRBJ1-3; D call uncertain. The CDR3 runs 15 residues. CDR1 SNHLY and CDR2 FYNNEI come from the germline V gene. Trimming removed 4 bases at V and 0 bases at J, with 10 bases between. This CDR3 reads CASSAGPSSGNTIYF. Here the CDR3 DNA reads TGTGCCAGCAGTGCAGGCCCGAGCTCTGGAAACACCATATATTTT.

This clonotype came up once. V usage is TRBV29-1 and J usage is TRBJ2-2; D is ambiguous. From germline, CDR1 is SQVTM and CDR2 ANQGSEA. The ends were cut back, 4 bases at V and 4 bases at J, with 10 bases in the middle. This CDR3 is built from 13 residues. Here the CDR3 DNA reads TGCAGCGTTGTGTCTAAAGCCACCGGGGAGCTGTTTTTT. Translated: CSVVSKATGELFF.

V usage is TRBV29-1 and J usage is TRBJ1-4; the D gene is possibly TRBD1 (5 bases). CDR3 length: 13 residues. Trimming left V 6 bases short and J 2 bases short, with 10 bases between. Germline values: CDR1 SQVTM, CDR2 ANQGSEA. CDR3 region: CSVHRDTNEKLFF. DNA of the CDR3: TGCAGCGTCCACCGGGACACTAATGAAAAACTGTTTTTT.

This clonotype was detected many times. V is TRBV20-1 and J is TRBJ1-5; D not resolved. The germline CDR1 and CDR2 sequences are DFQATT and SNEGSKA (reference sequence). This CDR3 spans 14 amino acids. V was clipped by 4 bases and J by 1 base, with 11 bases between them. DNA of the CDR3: TGCAGTGCTATCCAGACGTCGAGCAATCAGCCCCAGCATTTT. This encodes CSAIQTSSNQPQHF.

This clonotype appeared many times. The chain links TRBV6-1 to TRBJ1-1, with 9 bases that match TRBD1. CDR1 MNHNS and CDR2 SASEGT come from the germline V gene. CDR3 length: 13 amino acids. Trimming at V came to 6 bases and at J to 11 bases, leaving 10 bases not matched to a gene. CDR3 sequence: CASRRDRAQEAFF. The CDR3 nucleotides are TGTGCCAGCAGGCGGGACAGGGCTCAGGAGGCTTTCTTT.

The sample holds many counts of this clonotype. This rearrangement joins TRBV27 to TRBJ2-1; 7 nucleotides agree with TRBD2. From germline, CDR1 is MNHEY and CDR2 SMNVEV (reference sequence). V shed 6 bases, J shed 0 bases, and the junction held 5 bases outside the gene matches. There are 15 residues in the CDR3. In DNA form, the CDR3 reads TGTGCCAGCAGGGTCGGGAGGAGCTCCTACAATGAGCAGTTCTTC. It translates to CASRVGRSSYNEQFF.

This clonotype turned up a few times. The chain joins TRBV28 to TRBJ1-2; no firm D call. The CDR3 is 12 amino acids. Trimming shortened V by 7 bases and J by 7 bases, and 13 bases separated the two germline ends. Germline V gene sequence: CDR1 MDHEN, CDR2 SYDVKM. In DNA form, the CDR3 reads TGTGCCAGCAAGGGCAGTTCCCCTGGCTACACCTTC. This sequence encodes CASKGSSPGYTF.

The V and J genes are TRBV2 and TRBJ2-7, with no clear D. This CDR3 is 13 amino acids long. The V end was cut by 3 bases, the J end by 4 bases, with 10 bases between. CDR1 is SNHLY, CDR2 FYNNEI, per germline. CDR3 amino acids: CASSDGYSYEQYV. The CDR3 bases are TGTGCCAGCAGTGACGGGTACTCATACGAGCAGTACGTC.

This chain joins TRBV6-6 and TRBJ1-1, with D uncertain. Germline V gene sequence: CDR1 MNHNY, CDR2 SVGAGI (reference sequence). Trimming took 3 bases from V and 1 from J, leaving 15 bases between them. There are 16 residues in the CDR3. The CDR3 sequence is CASSYSIGSANTEAFF. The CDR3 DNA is TGTGCCAGCAGTTATTCGATCGGGTCAGCGAACACTGAAGCTTTCTTT.

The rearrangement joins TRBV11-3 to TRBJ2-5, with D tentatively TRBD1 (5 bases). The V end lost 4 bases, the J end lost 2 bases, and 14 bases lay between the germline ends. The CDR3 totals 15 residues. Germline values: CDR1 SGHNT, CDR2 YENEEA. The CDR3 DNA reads TGTGCCAGCAGCTCGCGACAGTTGCGGCAAGAGACCCAGTACTTC. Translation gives CASSSRQLRQETQYF.

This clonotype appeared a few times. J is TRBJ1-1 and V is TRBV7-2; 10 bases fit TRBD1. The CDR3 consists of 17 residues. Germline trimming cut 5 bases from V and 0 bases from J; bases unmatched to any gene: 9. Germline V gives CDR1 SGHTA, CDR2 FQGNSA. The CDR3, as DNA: TGTGCCAGCAGCCGAAGTGGGACAGGGGCCTTGAACACTGAAGCTTTCTTT. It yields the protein CASSRSGTGALNTEAFF. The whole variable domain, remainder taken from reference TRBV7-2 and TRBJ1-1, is GAGVSQSPSNKVTEKGKDVELRCDPISGHTALYWYRQSLGQGLEFLIYFQGNSAPDKSGLPSDRFSAERTGGSVSTLTIQRTQQEDSAVYLCASSRSGTGALNTEAFFGQGTRLTVV.